The 25 T cell receptor beta chains in this list originate from one sample, sequenced in a study of blood T cell repertoires in COVID-19. Profiled with immunoSEQ multiplex PCR; TCRdb holds only in-frame clones, not every one. The sample lists some 180,000 clones, more than 70% occurring once. Source material: PBMCs or T cells enriched from blood (not recorded which). These receptors originate from a man aged 35 to 55 who had recovered from COVID-19.

J is TRBJ2-1 and V is TRBV11-3; D is undetermined. The V gene lost 1 base and the J gene lost 8 bases, with 6 bases spanning the gap. Germline V lookup: CDR1 SGHNT, CDR2 YENEEA. There are 12 residues in the CDR3. CDR3 in DNA: TGTGCCAGCAGCTTAGGTCTCCATGAGCAGTTCTTC. Translation: CASSLGLHEQFF.

The V and J genes are TRBV16 and TRBJ2-5, with 11 bases fitting TRBD2. CDR1 and CDR2 from the germline V gene are KGHSY and FQNENV. The CDR3 extends over 17 amino acids. With V trimmed by 0 bases and J by 5 bases, 8 bases remained unmatched. CDR3 in DNA: TGTGCCAGCAGCCAATCGAGACTAGCGGGGAATCGGGAGACCCAGTACTTC. This translates into CASSQSRLAGNRETQYF.

DNA of the CDR3: TGTGCCAGCCGAGGTGGCACTGAAGCTTTCTTT. This sequence encodes CASRGGTEAFF. V gene TRBV6-5 combines with J gene TRBJ1-1; D unresolved. Germline loops: CDR1 MNHEY, CDR2 SVGAGI. Trimming cost V 8 bases and J 4 bases, with 8 bases left between them. The CDR3 runs 11 residues.

The chain joins TRBV6-4 to TRBJ2-1; 11 positions agree with TRBD2. This CDR3 is built from 15 residues. Per germline, CDR1 MRHNA and CDR2 SNTAGT. The ends lost 6 bases at V and 3 bases at J; junction bases unmatched: 4. The CDR3 DNA follows: TGTGCCAGCAGCCCCGGGACTAGCGGCTACAATGAGCAGTTCTTC. It specifies CASSPGTSGYNEQFF.

The CDR3 protein is CASSPGTGGEKLFF. CDR3 DNA: TGTGCCAGCAGCCCCGGGACAGGGGGCGAAAAACTGTTTTTT. The J gene is TRBJ1-4, the V gene TRBV7-3; 12 positions match TRBD1. CDR1 and CDR2 (germline): SGHTA, FQGTGA. J was trimmed by 8 bases and V by 5 bases; bases with no gene match: 3. The CDR3 sequence is 14 residues long.

The CDR3 DNA is TGCGCCAGCAGCTTGGAACCCCCGCTAGGGGTTAGGGGCGAGCAGTACTTC. Encoded protein: CASSLEPPLGVRGEQYF. The chain employs TRBV5-1 and TRBJ2-7; weak D call: TRBD1 (5 bases). Trimming pared 0 bases from V and 6 bases from J, leaving 22 bases between. The CDR3 totals 17 residues. Germline V gives CDR1 SGHRS, CDR2 YFSETQ. Using reference TRBV5-1 and TRBJ2-7 for the parts outside the CDR3, the full variable domain is KAGVTQTPRYLIKTRGQQVTLSCSPISGHRSVSWYQQTPGQGLQFLFEYFSETQRNKGNFPGRFSGRQFSNSRSEMNVSTLELGDSALYLCASSLEPPLGVRGEQYFGPGTRLTVT.

V is TRBV3-1 (or the pseudogene TRBV3-2) and J is TRBJ1-1, with a possible D match to TRBD1 (5 bases). Germline loops: CDR1 LGHDT, CDR2 YNNKEL (reference sequence). The CDR3 spans 13 residues. The ends were cut back, 5 bases at V and 3 bases at J, with 10 bases in the middle. The CDR3 bases are TGTGCCAGCAGCAGGGGAATTTACACTGAAGCTTTCTTT. Residues: CASSRGIYTEAFF.

The J gene is TRBJ2-7, the V gene TRBV27; the D gene is possibly TRBD1 (6 bases). Between the trimmed V and J ends, which lost 5 bases and 3 bases, there was a span of 14 bases. There are 14 residues in the CDR3. CDR1 MNHEY and CDR2 SMNVEV come from the germline V gene (reference sequence). The chain's CDR3 is CASSTHDRHYEQYF. The DNA of the CDR3 is TGTGCCAGCAGTACCCATGACAGGCACTACGAGCAGTACTTC.

The chain joins TRBV29-1 to TRBJ1-2; 7 bases agree with TRBD1. The V and J ends lost 4 bases and 7 bases, in that order; junction bases with no gene match: 3. Per germline, CDR1 SQVTM and CDR2 ANQGSEA. This CDR3 has 11 amino acids. The DNA for the CDR3 is TGCAGCGTTGGAGGGGGCGGTGGCTACACCTTC. This sequence encodes CSVGGGGGYTF.

The chain carries TRBV13 and TRBJ2-4; TRBD1 agrees at 7 bases. The CDR3 consists of 14 residues. The J segment lost 5 bases and the V segment lost 5 bases, leaving 6 bases of the junction unmatched. Germline CDR1 and CDR2: PRHDT and FYEKMQ (reference sequence). CDR3 loop: CASSIRDRQNIQYF. The CDR3 DNA follows: TGTGCCAGCAGCATACGGGACAGACAAAACATTCAGTACTTC.

The gene calls are TRBV28 and TRBJ1-2; maybe TRBD1 (5 bases). CDR1 is MDHEN and CDR2 is SYDVKM in the germline V gene. The CDR3 covers 16 residues. Trimming pared 7 bases from V and 6 bases from J, leaving 24 bases between. The CDR3 sequence: CASTSGVAWRFDGYTF. The CDR3 region has the DNA TGTGCCAGCACCTCGGGGGTCGCATGGCGGTTCGATGGCTACACCTTC.

V gene TRBV4-1 combines with J gene TRBJ1-5; maybe TRBD1 (5 bases). Per the germline V gene, CDR1 is MGHRA and CDR2 is YSYEKL. The V and J ends lost 2 bases and 6 bases respectively, with 11 bases between them. The CDR3 sequence is 14 residues long. The CDR3 nucleotides read TGCGCCAGCAGCCAAATCCTAGGGGTTCAGCCCCAGCATTTT. Its translation: CASSQILGVQPQHF.

The gene calls are TRBV9 and TRBJ2-3; D might be TRBD1 (7 bases). The CDR3 extends over 16 amino acids. V was trimmed by 3 bases and J by 1 base, leaving 15 bases between them. Germline CDR1 is SGDLS and CDR2 is YYNGEE. The CDR3 here is CASSGEAGGRTDTQYF. The CDR3 bases are TGTGCCAGCAGCGGGGAGGCAGGGGGTCGCACAGATACGCAGTATTTT. The full variable domain, with the rest looked up from reference TRBV9 and TRBJ2-3, is DSGVTQTPKHLITATGQRVTLRCSPRSGDLSVYWYQQSLDQGLQFLIQYYNGEERAKGNILERFSAQQFPDLHSELNLSSLELGDSALYFCASSGEAGGRTDTQYFGPGTRLTVL.

The CDR3 region has the DNA TGTGCCATCAAAGTGGCGGGGACCAACACCGGGGAGCTGTTTTTT. Translated, it gives CAIKVAGTNTGELFF. The chain uses TRBV10-3 and TRBJ2-2; tentatively, D is TRBD2 (6 bases). This CDR3 spans 15 amino acids. V lost 7 bases and J lost 2, with 14 bases in between. CDR1 and CDR2 (germline): ENHRY, SYGVKD.

Turning to this clone: Distinct nucleotide sequences in the sample also encode this CDR3. V is TRBV29-1 and J is TRBJ1-1; D is ambiguous. Trimming cost V 1 base and J 4 bases, with 4 bases left between them. The germline gives CDR1 SQVTM, CDR2 ANQGSEA. The CDR3 extends over 11 amino acids. The CDR3 protein is CSVEGATEAFF. The CDR3, as DNA: TGCAGCGTTGAAGGGGCCACTGAAGCTTTCTTT. Full variable domain (outside the CDR3, taken from reference TRBV29-1 and TRBJ1-1): SAVISQKPSRDICQRGTSLTIQCQVDSQVTMMFWYRQQPGQSLTLIATANQGSEATYESGFVIDKFPISRPNLTFSTLTVSNMSPEDSSIYLCSVEGATEAFFGQGTRLTVV.

A few counts support this clone. In DNA form, the CDR3 reads TGTGCCACCCAAACGGGGGGGCGCGGATACGAGCAGTACTTC. Amino acid sequence: CATQTGGRGYEQYF. This chain joins TRBV10-3 and TRBJ2-7; TRBD2 agrees at 8 bases. V gave up 10 bases and J gave up 4 bases; unmatched junction bases: 12. Germline assignment: CDR1 ENHRY and CDR2 SYGVKD. This CDR3 has 14 residues.

The rearrangement joins TRBV4-2 to TRBJ1-6, with D uncertain. The CDR3 runs to 15 residues. CDR1 and CDR2 from the germline V gene are LGHNA and YNFKEQ. Trimming shortened V by 1 base and J by 9 bases, and 13 bases separated the two germline ends. The CDR3 bases are TGTGCCAGCAGCCAAGGGGTGGAGGTGAGTTCACCCCTCCACTTT. Translation gives CASSQGVEVSSPLHF.

The chain couples TRBV28 to TRBJ1-6; TRBD1 aligns across 9 bases. CDR1 MDHEN and CDR2 SYDVKM come from the germline V gene. The CDR3 is 15 amino acids. V was pared by 6 bases and J by 8 bases, with 8 bases of the junction left unmatched. The CDR3 loop reads CASRTRTGADSPLHF. The DNA for the CDR3 is TGTGCCAGCAGGACCCGGACAGGGGCCGATTCACCCCTCCACTTT. The full variable domain, completed using reference TRBV28 and TRBJ1-6, is DVKVTQSSRYLVKRTGEKVFLECVQDMDHENMFWYRQDPGLGLRLIYFSYDVKMKEKGDIPEGYSVSREKKERFSLILESASTNQTSMYLCASRTRTGADSPLHFGNGTRLTVT.

The chain links TRBV2 to TRBJ2-2; tentatively, D is TRBD2 (5 bases). V was clipped by 3 bases and J by 4 bases, with 9 bases between them. Per the germline V gene, CDR1 is SNHLY and CDR2 is FYNNEI. The CDR3 sequence is 14 residues long. CDR3 coding DNA: TGTGCCAGCAGTGACGAAGCGGCCACCGGGGAGCTGTTTTTT. This translates into CASSDEAATGELFF.

In its sample, this clone was seen once. V gene TRBV6-1 combines with J gene TRBJ1-2; 7 bases match TRBD1. J lost 5 bases, V lost 3 bases, and 6 bases had no gene match. CDR3 length: 14 amino acids. Looked up from germline, CDR1 is MNHNS and CDR2 is SASEGT. The CDR3 DNA is TGTGCCAGCAGTGATACAGGGGACATTTATGGCTACACCTTC. Its protein product is CASSDTGDIYGYTF.

The V and J genes are TRBV11-2 and TRBJ1-1; unclear D gene. This CDR3 is 12 amino acids long. The germline CDR1 and CDR2 sequences are SGHAT and FQNNGV. Trimming pared 5 bases from V and 4 bases from J, leaving 8 bases between. The CDR3 protein is CASSKEGTEAFF. CDR3 nucleotides: TGTGCCAGCAGCAAGGAGGGCACTGAAGCTTTCTTT.

V is TRBV13 and J is TRBJ2-4, with 13 bases aligning to TRBD2. Per germline, CDR1 PRHDT and CDR2 FYEKMQ (reference sequence). The CDR3 length is 18 residues. V trimming: 3 bases; J trimming: 2 bases; junction bases outside the gene matches: 7. CDR3: CASSFTSGRAGSKNIQYF. CDR3 nucleotides: TGTGCCAGCAGCTTCACTAGCGGGAGGGCGGGATCCAAAAACATTCAGTACTTC.

This clone came up once. The V gene is TRBV19, the J gene TRBJ1-5; D gene uncertain. CDR3 size: 14 residues. Germline CDR1 LNHDA, CDR2 SQIVND (reference sequence). V was pared by 0 bases and J by 6 bases, with 9 bases between. CDR3 residues: CASSIDFGSQPQHF. DNA for the CDR3: TGTGCCAGTAGTATAGATTTCGGGAGTCAGCCCCAGCATTTT.

V usage is TRBV10-1 and J usage is TRBJ1-2; D gene ambiguous. This CDR3 has 13 amino acids. The ends were cut back, 2 bases at V and 7 bases at J, with 11 bases in the middle. Germline V gene data show CDR1 as WNHNN and CDR2 as SYGVQD (reference sequence). CDR3 sequence (DNA): TGCGCCAGCAGTGAGAGCGGCACGCGTGGCTACACCTTC. It translates to CASSESGTRGYTF.

The gene calls are TRBV24-1 and TRBJ2-7, with D maybe TRBD1 (6 bases). Germline assignment: CDR1 KGHDR and CDR2 SFDVKD. The CDR3 extends over 15 amino acids. Trimming removed 3 bases from V and 7 bases from J, with 18 bases in between. CDR3 in amino acids: CATSDTSRGVGEQYF. Written as DNA, the CDR3 is TGTGCCACCAGTGATACATCCAGGGGAGTGGGGGAGCAGTACTTC.